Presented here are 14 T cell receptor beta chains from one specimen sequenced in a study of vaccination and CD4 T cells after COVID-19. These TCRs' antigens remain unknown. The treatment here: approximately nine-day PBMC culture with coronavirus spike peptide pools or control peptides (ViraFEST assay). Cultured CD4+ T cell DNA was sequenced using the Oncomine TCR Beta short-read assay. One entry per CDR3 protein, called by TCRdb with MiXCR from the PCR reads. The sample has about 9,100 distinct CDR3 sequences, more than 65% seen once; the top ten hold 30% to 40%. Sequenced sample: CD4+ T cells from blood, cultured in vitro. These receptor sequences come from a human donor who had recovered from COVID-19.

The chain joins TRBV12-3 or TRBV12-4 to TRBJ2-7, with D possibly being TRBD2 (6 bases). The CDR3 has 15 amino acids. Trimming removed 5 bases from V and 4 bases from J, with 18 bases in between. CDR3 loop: CASSPRDGREYEQYF. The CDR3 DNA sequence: TGTGCCAGCAGTCCCCGGGACGGACGGGAGTACGAGCAGTACTTC.

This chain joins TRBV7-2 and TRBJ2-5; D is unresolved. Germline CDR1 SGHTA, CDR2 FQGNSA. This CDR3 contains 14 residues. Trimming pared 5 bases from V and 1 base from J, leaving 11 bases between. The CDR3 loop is CASSRLLAQETQYF. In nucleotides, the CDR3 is TGTGCCAGCAGCCGGCTATTAGCCCAAGAGACCCAGTACTTC.

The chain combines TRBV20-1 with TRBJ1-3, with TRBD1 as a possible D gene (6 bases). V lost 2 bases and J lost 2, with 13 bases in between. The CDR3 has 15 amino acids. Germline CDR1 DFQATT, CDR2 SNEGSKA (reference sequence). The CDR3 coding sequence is TGCAGTGCTAGACTCCCACAGGGAACTGGAAACACCATATATTTT. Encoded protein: CSARLPQGTGNTIYF.

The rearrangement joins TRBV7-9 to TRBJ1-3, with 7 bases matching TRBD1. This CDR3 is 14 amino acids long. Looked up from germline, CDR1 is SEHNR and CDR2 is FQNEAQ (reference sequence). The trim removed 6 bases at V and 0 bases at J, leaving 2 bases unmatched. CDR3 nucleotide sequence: TGTGCCAGCAGACAGGGGAGCTCTGGAAACACCATATATTTT. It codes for CASRQGSSGNTIYF.

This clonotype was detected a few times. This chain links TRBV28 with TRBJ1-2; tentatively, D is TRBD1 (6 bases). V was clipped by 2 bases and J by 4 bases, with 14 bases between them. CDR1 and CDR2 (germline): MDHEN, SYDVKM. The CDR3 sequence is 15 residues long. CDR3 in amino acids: CASSLRETGIYGYTF. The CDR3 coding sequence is TGTGCCAGCAGTTTACGGGAAACAGGGATCTATGGCTACACCTTC.

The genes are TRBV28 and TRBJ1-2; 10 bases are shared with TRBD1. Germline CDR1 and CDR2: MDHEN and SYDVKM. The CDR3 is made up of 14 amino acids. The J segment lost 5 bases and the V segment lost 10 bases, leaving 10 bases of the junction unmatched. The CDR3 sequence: CATPPTGGAYGYTF. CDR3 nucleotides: TGTGCCACCCCCCCGACAGGGGGCGCTTATGGCTACACCTTC.

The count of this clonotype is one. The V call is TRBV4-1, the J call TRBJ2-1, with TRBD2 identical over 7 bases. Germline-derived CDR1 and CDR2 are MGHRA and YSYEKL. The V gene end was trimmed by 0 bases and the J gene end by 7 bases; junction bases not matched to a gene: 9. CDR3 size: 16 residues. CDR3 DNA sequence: TGCGCCAGCAGCCAAGAAGGACTAGACCTTGGGAATGAGCAGTTCTTC. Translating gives CASSQEGLDLGNEQFF.

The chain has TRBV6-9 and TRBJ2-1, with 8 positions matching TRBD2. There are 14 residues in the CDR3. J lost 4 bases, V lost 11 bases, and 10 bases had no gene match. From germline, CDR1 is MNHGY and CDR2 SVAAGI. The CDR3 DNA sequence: TGTGCCGGCTTTCGGCGGGAGGCGTACAATGAGCAGTTCTTC. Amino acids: CAGFRREAYNEQFF.

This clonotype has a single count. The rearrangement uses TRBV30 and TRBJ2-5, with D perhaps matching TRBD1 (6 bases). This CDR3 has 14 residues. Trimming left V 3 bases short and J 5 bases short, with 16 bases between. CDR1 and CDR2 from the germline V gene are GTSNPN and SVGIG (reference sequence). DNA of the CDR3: TGTGCCTGGAGCCTCCAGGGTACAGGGGAGACCCAGTACTTC. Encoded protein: CAWSLQGTGETQYF.

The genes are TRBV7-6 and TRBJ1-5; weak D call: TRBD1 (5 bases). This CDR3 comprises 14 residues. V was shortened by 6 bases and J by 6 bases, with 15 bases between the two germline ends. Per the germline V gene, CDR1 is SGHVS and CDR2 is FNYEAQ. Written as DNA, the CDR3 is TGTGCCAGCAGTCTAGGGGCCGGGCTTCAGCCCCAGCATTTT. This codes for CASSLGAGLQPQHF.

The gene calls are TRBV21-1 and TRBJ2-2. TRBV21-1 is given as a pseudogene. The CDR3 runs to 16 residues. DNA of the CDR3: TGTGCCAGCAGCAAAAAGCGTGTAGCGAACACCGGGGAGCTGTTTTTT. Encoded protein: CASSKKRVANTGELFF.

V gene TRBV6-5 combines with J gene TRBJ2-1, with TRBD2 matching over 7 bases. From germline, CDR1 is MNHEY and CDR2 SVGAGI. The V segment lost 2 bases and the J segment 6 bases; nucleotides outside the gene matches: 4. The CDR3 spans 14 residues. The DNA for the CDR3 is TGTGCCAGCAGTTACGGACTAGTTGGCAATGAGCAGTTCTTC. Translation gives CASSYGLVGNEQFF.

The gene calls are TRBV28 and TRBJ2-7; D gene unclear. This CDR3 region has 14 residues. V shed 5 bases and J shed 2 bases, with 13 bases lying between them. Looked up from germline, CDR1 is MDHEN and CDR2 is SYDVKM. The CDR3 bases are TGTGCCAGCAGTCCCCGGCAGAGCGCCTACGAGCAGTACTTC. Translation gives CASSPRQSAYEQYF.

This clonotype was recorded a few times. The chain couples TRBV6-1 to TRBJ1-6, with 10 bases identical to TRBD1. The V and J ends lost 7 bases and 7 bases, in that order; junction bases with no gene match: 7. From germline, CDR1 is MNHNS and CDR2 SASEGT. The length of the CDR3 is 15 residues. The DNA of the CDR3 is TGTGCCAGCAAGCCTGGACAGGGGGAGAATTCACCCCTCCACTTT. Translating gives CASKPGQGENSPLHF.